The 17 T cell receptor beta chains given below trace back to one sample, sequenced in a study of T-cell memory formation after mild COVID-19. TCRdb re-derived calls from the 5' RACE reads in MiXCR, one entry per CDR3 protein. The sample has 300,000 to 400,000 distinct CDR3 sequences; 15% to 20% are singletons. Sample: PBMCs or a T cell subset sorted from them (not recorded which). The receptor set was obtained from a man aged 18 to 30 who had mild COVID-19 (a few samples of this study predate the infection). Cell type and time point are not known.

The chain recombines TRBV12-3 or TRBV12-4 with TRBJ2-1; D is undetermined. V lost 3 bases and J lost 8, with 8 bases in between. The CDR3 has 12 residues. DNA of the CDR3: TGTGCCAGCAGTTTGATGGGGTATGAGCAGTTCTTC. Translating it yields CASSLMGYEQFF.

V and J are TRBV12-3 or TRBV12-4 and TRBJ1-2, with a tentative D call TRBD1 (6 bases). The CDR3 extends over 15 amino acids. Trimming stripped 2 bases from V and 4 bases from J, with 14 bases between. CDR3 sequence: CASSLRGGTRYGYTF. The CDR3 region has the DNA TGTGCCAGCAGTTTACGGGGGGGCACCCGCTATGGCTACACCTTC.

This clonotype was detected only a few times. This sequence joins TRBV7-9 and TRBJ2-5, with 8 bases matching TRBD2. The germline V gene encodes CDR1 SEHNR and CDR2 FQNEAQ (reference sequence). V trimming: 2 bases; J trimming: 5 bases; junction bases outside the gene matches: 10. The CDR3 covers 16 residues. CDR3 nucleotide sequence: TGTGCCAGCAGCTTATACAAGGGACTAGATCGGGAGACCCAGTACTTC. Encoded protein: CASSLYKGLDRETQYF.

The chain recombines TRBV7-2 with TRBJ1-1, with a possible D match to TRBD1 (6 bases). The germline gives CDR1 SGHTA, CDR2 FQGNSA. The CDR3 is made up of 14 amino acids. Trimming stripped 3 bases from V and 8 bases from J, with 16 bases between. The CDR3 DNA sequence: TGTGCCAGCAGCTTCGGGGGGGCGTCTATGGAAGCTTTCTTT. Its translation is CASSFGGASMEAFF. The entire variable domain, with the rest obtained from reference TRBV7-2 and TRBJ1-1, is as follows: GAGVSQSPSNKVTEKGKDVELRCDPISGHTALYWYRQSLGQGLEFLIYFQGNSAPDKSGLPSDRFSAERTGGSVSTLTIQRTQQEDSAVYLCASSFGGASMEAFFGQGTRLTVV.

This clonotype was detected ten times or more. The CDR3 spells CASSVAEQGLSEAFF. CDR3 in DNA: TGCGCCAGCAGCGTGGCCGAACAGGGTCTGTCTGAAGCTTTCTTT. The rearrangement joins TRBV5-1 to TRBJ1-1; D might be TRBD1 (6 bases). The CDR3 loop spans 15 amino acids. Trimming pared 4 bases from V and 6 bases from J, leaving 19 bases between. Germline values: CDR1 SGHRS, CDR2 YFSETQ. The variable domain in full, completed from reference TRBV5-1 and TRBJ1-1, reads KAGVTQTPRYLIKTRGQQVTLSCSPISGHRSVSWYQQTPGQGLQFLFEYFSETQRNKGNFPGRFSGRQFSNSRSEMNVSTLELGDSALYLCASSVAEQGLSEAFFGQGTRLTVV.

The chain combines TRBV7-9 with TRBJ2-2; 8 positions match TRBD1. With V trimmed by 5 bases and J by 5 bases, 7 bases remained unmatched. This CDR3 has 15 amino acids. CDR1 SEHNR and CDR2 FQNEAQ come from the germline V gene (reference sequence). CDR3 bases: TGTGCCAGCAGCCCTAGGACAGGGTTAACCGGGGAGCTGTTTTTT. Its translation is CASSPRTGLTGELFF.

Many counts were recorded for this clonotype. This rearrangement joins TRBV7-2 to TRBJ2-4, with TRBD1 matching over 9 bases. The CDR3 is made up of 17 amino acids. The V gene end was trimmed by 2 bases and the J gene end by 1 base; junction bases not matched to a gene: 6. Germline CDR1 is SGHTA and CDR2 is FQGNSA. The CDR3 nucleotides are TGTGCCAGCAGCTTATCCCAAGGACAGGGGGCCAAAAACATTCAGTACTTC. This translates into CASSLSQGQGAKNIQYF.

Regarding this clonotype: One end of the junction fails to match germline, which may point to a read error. The chain carries TRBV7-3 and TRBJ1-1, with a possible D match to TRBD1 (5 bases). In germline, CDR1 is SGHTA, CDR2 FQGTGA. CDR3 length: 14 residues. For the CDR3, the DNA is TGTGCCAGCAGCTCCGGGGGAAGGAACACTAAAGCTTTCTTT. As protein: CASSSGGRNTKAFF.

This clonotype was picked up a small number of times. The CDR3 region is CASRPGQMNTEAFF. CDR3 nucleotide sequence: TGCGCCAGCAGGCCGGGACAGATGAACACTGAAGCTTTCTTT. The chain is built from TRBV5-1 and TRBJ1-1; 7 nucleotides agree with TRBD1. Trimming at V came to 5 bases and at J to 0 bases, leaving 4 bases not matched to a gene. This CDR3 has 14 amino acids. Germline V gene sequence: CDR1 SGHRS, CDR2 YFSETQ.

This clonotype occurred a few times. J is TRBJ1-5 and V is TRBV14; D gene unclear. Germline CDR1 SGHDN, CDR2 FVKESK. The CDR3 covers 13 residues. V was shortened by 1 base and J by 6 bases, with 7 bases between the two germline ends. The CDR3 protein is CASSQAGLQPQHF. In nucleotides, the CDR3 is TGTGCCAGCAGCCAAGCAGGACTTCAGCCCCAGCATTTT.

This clonotype came up many times. The V call is TRBV4-2, the J call TRBJ1-3; no definite D call. In germline, CDR1 is LGHNA, CDR2 YNFKEQ. V was pared by 0 bases and J by 0 bases, with 9 bases between. The CDR3 contains 16 residues. CDR3 in DNA: TGTGCCAGCAGCCAAGATAAGAAACTCTCTGGAAACACCATATATTTT. Its protein is CASSQDKKLSGNTIYF.

The sample holds a few counts of this clonotype. V is TRBV7-9 and J is TRBJ1-1; 8 bases match TRBD1. Germline CDR1 and CDR2: SEHNR and FQNEAQ (reference sequence). The trim removed 11 bases at V and 2 bases at J, leaving 4 bases unmatched. There are 12 residues in the CDR3. The CDR3 loop reads CAGGQGNTEAFF. The CDR3 region has the DNA TGTGCCGGCGGACAGGGTAACACTGAAGCTTTCTTT.

This clonotype has a count of ten or more. This chain joins TRBV9 and TRBJ1-3; D remains ambiguous. Germline assignment: CDR1 SGDLS and CDR2 YYNGEE. CDR3 length: 15 residues. Trimming cost V 0 bases and J 2 bases, with 9 bases left between them. The CDR3 here is CASSVEVGAGNTIYF. CDR3 nucleotides: TGTGCCAGCAGCGTAGAGGTCGGGGCTGGAAACACCATATATTTT.

This clonotype was found a few times. This chain connects TRBV7-2 to TRBJ1-5, with 7 positions matching TRBD1. With V trimmed by 5 bases and J by 6 bases, 4 bases remained unmatched. This CDR3 is 13 amino acids long. Germline V CDR1 and CDR2: SGHTA, FQGNSA. The chain's CDR3 is CASSPRQGQPQHF. The CDR3 bases are TGTGCCAGCAGCCCGAGACAGGGTCAGCCCCAGCATTTT.

This rearrangement joins TRBV7-2 to TRBJ2-1; 7 bases fit TRBD2. The end of the DNA aligns better with TRBJ2-5, so the J call may be wrong. Germline lookup yields CDR1 SGHTA and CDR2 FQGNSA. There are 14 residues in the CDR3. In DNA, the CDR3 is TGTGCCAGCAGCTTTCTAGCGGACGGCGCGTCCCAGTACTTC. It is translated as CASSFLADGASQYF.

Comments on this clonotype: A much more abundant neighbour one base away suggests this may be a read error. This chain links TRBV7-7 with TRBJ2-3; D perhaps matches TRBD2 (5 bases). The CDR3 runs to 17 residues. Trimming shortened V by 1 base and J by 4 bases, and 18 bases separated the two germline ends. Germline V lookup: CDR1 SSHAT, CDR2 FNYEAQ (reference sequence). CDR3 loop: CASSLGALGRGADTQYF. CDR3 nucleotides: TGTGCCAGCAGCTTAGGGGCTTTAGGGAGAGGCGCAGATACGCAGTATTTT. The entire variable domain, with the rest obtained from reference TRBV7-7 and TRBJ2-3, is as follows: GAGVSQSPRYKVTKRGQDVTLRCDPISSHATLYWYQQALGQGPEFLTYFNYEAQPDKSGLPSDRFSAERPEGSISTLTIQRTEQRDSAMYRCASSLGALGRGADTQYFGPGTRLTVL.

This chain links TRBV6-2 or TRBV6-3 with TRBJ2-7; 11 nucleotides align to TRBD2. V shed 6 bases and J 6 bases; nucleotides not matched to a gene: 4. Germline CDR1 MNHEY, CDR2 SVGEGT. The CDR3 totals 13 residues. The CDR3 DNA sequence: TGTGCCAGCAGCCAGGGACTAGCGGCCGAGCAGTACTTC. Translated, it gives CASSQGLAAEQYF.